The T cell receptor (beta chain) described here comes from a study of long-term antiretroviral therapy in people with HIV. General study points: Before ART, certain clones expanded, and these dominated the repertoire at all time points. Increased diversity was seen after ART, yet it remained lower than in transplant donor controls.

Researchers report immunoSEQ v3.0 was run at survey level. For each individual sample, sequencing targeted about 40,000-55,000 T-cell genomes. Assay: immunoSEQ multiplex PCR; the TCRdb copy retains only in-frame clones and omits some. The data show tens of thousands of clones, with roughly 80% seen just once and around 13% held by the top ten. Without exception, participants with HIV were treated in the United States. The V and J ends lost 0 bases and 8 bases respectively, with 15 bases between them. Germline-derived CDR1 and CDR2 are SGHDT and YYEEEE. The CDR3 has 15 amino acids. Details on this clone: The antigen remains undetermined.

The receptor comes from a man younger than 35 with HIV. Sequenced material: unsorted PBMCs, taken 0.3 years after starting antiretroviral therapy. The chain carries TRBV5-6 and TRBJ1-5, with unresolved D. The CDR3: CASSLGSKGLEPQHF. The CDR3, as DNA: TGTGCCAGCAGCTTGGGATCGAAGGGTTTAGAGCCCCAGCATTTT.